Sequencing of this T cell receptor beta chain was carried out in a study of CD8 T cells in ankylosing spondylitis. For TCR beta, libraries came from quantitative 5'-RACE with molecular barcodes. Via MiXCR, TCRdb re-called the 5' RACE reads, giving one row per CDR3 protein. Of fewer than 550,000 distinct CDR3 sequences in the sample, approximately 5.3% were seen once. This clonotype was recorded at least ten times. The antigen is unknown. Whole-study results and caveats: CD8+ cells made up the disease-linked clones, which were relatively rare in peripheral blood. A subset of motif variants has previously been described in the synovial fluid and blood of reactive arthritis. Roughly eight highly homologous variants made up a TCR beta motif, and this motif appeared characteristic of ankylosing spondylitis blood.

The CDR3 has 14 residues. Germline assignment: CDR1 SGHDT and CDR2 YYEEEE. With 2 bases removed from V and 0 bases from J, the gap between germline ends came to 8 bases. The V gene is TRBV5-6, the J gene TRBJ2-5, with D perhaps TRBD2 (6 bases). The receptor was isolated from a male donor with ankylosing spondylitis. Sequenced sample: blood, either unsorted or a sorted T cell fraction (not recorded which). The CDR3 bases are TGTGCCAGCAGCTTCGGGGGAGACCAAGAGACCCAGTACTTC. Translated: CASSFGGDQETQYF.